This entry lists 29 T cell receptor beta chains sequenced from one sample in a study of preoperative IRX-2 immunotherapy in early breast cancer. Described treatment: preoperative locoregional IRX-2 cytokine immunotherapy. Clones were read by immunoSEQ multiplex PCR, and TCRdb kept only the in-frame ones, dropping some. The sample yields about 24,000 clones, 70% to 90% seen once. The sample here was tumor tissue, taken after IRX-2 immunotherapy. These receptors were obtained from a human donor with breast cancer.

The V gene is TRBV18, the J gene TRBJ1-2, with a possible D match to TRBD1 (6 bases). Trimming cost V 3 bases and J 5 bases, with 13 bases left between them. Germline lookup yields CDR1 KGHSH and CDR2 LQKENI. The CDR3 totals 14 residues. The CDR3 sequence is CASSPSTGSYGYTF. The CDR3 bases are TGTGCCAGCTCACCTTCAACAGGGTCTTATGGCTACACCTTC. The entire variable domain, with the rest obtained from reference TRBV18 and TRBJ1-2, is as follows: NAGVMQNPRHLVRRRGQEARLRCSPMKGHSHVYWYRQLPEEGLKFMVYLQKENIIDESGMPKERFSAEFPKEGPSILRIQQVVRGDSAAYFCASSPSTGSYGYTFGSGTRLTVV.

This clone was observed a single time. The V gene is TRBV19, the J gene TRBJ1-2; a possible D gene is TRBD1 (5 bases). Germline assignment: CDR1 LNHDA and CDR2 SQIVND (reference sequence). Trimming removed 3 bases from V and 3 bases from J, with 11 bases in between. This CDR3 comprises 14 residues. The CDR3: CASSISRGYYGYTF. CDR3 DNA: TGTGCCAGTAGTATCAGTCGGGGGTACTATGGCTACACCTTC.

V gene TRBV13 combines with J gene TRBJ2-7; D not certain. The CDR3 has 14 amino acids. Trimming left V 3 bases short and J 3 bases short, with 12 bases between. Germline loops: CDR1 PRHDT, CDR2 FYEKMQ (reference sequence). CDR3 coding DNA: TGTGCCAGCAGCTTTTTAACCGCTCACTACGAGCAGTACTTC. It is translated as CASSFLTAHYEQYF.

This clone was found once. A far bigger clonotype differs at one base, so this is likely a read error. Additional DNA sequences in this sample encode the identical CDR3. The J gene is TRBJ1-2, the V gene TRBV4-1; 7 bases match TRBD1. This CDR3 is built from 14 residues. The germline CDR1 and CDR2 sequences are MGHRA and YSYEKL. The junction had 11 bases not matched to a gene; V was cut back by 7 bases and J by 6 bases. CDR3 DNA: TGCGCCAGCACCCCTGCAGGGGGGCGCGATGGCTACACCTTC. Amino acid sequence: CASTPAGGRDGYTF.

This clone qualifies as medium-sized. Here the CDR3 reads CASSLANTEAFF. For the CDR3, the DNA is TGTGCCAGCAGCTTGGCCAACACTGAAGCTTTCTTT. The genes are TRBV5-5 and TRBJ1-1; no clear D gene. The CDR3 consists of 12 residues. V lost 0 bases, J lost 2 bases, and 2 bases lay in between. CDR1 and CDR2 from the germline V gene are SGHKS and YYEKEE (reference sequence). The variable domain in full, completed from reference TRBV5-5 and TRBJ1-1, reads DAGVTQSPTHLIKTRGQQVTLRCSPISGHKSVSWYQQVLGQGPQFIFQYYEKEERGRGNFPDRFSARQFPNYSSELNVNALLLGDSALYLCASSLANTEAFFGQGTRLTVV.

The chain is built from TRBV27 and TRBJ2-3, with unresolved D. Trimming shortened V by 6 bases and J by 2 bases, and 9 bases separated the two germline ends. The CDR3 totals 13 residues. CDR1 and CDR2 from the germline V gene are MNHEY and SMNVEV (reference sequence). For the CDR3, the DNA is TGTGCCAGCAGACCCACATTCACAGATACGCAGTATTTT. This sequence encodes CASRPTFTDTQYF.

The V gene is TRBV28, the J gene TRBJ2-5; 9 nucleotides align to TRBD2. J gave up 5 bases and V 2 bases, and 6 bases lay outside the gene matches. Germline CDR1 MDHEN, CDR2 SYDVKM. The CDR3 covers 15 residues. This CDR3 reads CASSLGTSLMETQYF. Here the CDR3 DNA reads TGTGCCAGCAGTTTAGGGACTAGCCTCATGGAGACCCAGTACTTC.

CDR3 coding DNA: TGTGCCAGCACCATTTCGACAGCCTTCTATGGCTACACCTTC. Protein product: CASTISTAFYGYTF. This sequence joins TRBV13 and TRBJ1-2, with TRBD1 as a possible D gene (5 bases). V shed 7 bases and J shed 4 bases, with 16 bases lying between them. Germline values: CDR1 PRHDT, CDR2 FYEKMQ (reference sequence). The CDR3 covers 14 residues.

The CDR3 DNA sequence: TGTGCCAGCAGCTCGCCCGGGACAGGCGCTTTCTTT. Translated, it gives CASSSPGTGAFF. This sequence joins TRBV13 and TRBJ1-1, with TRBD1 identical over 8 bases. Per germline, CDR1 PRHDT and CDR2 FYEKMQ (reference sequence). Germline trimming cut 4 bases from V and 11 bases from J; bases unmatched to any gene: 6. The CDR3 is 12 amino acids.

V gene TRBV6-5 combines with J gene TRBJ2-5; 7 bases fit TRBD1. The V gene end was trimmed by 0 bases and the J gene end by 7 bases; junction bases not matched to a gene: 11. This CDR3 spans 16 amino acids. Germline V lookup: CDR1 MNHEY, CDR2 SVGAGI. The CDR3 loop is CASSYSRQGEQLTQYF. The CDR3 DNA follows: TGTGCCAGCAGTTACTCTCGGCAGGGGGAGCAGCTGACCCAGTACTTC.

The chain carries TRBV2 and TRBJ1-1, with a weak D call TRBD1 (5 bases). V was shortened by 6 bases and J by 4 bases, with 12 bases between the two germline ends. Germline V gene sequence: CDR1 SNHLY, CDR2 FYNNEI. The CDR3 contains 13 residues. The CDR3 nucleotides read TGTGCCAGCAGGGCTGTCGGGACCACTGAAGCTTTCTTT. This sequence encodes CASRAVGTTEAFF.

This rearrangement joins TRBV6-5 to TRBJ1-1; tentatively, D is TRBD1 (6 bases). V lost 6 bases, J lost 10 bases, and 15 bases lay in between. Germline assignment: CDR1 MNHEY and CDR2 SVGAGI. The CDR3 runs to 12 residues. As DNA, the CDR3 is TGTGCCAGCAGGCCAGTAGGGGGGGTAGCTTTCTTT. Its protein product is CASRPVGGVAFF.

This clone was seen a single time. V gene TRBV2 combines with J gene TRBJ2-2; 9 bases match TRBD1. Germline V gives CDR1 SNHLY, CDR2 FYNNEI. The CDR3 loop spans 16 amino acids. Trimming at V came to 3 bases and at J to 1 base, leaving 3 bases not matched to a gene. The CDR3 DNA reads as TGTGCCAGCAGTGACATGGGACAGGGGAACACCGGGGAGCTGTTTTTT. Protein: CASSDMGQGNTGELFF. The full variable domain, with the rest looked up from reference TRBV2 and TRBJ2-2, is EPEVTQTPSHQVTQMGQEVILRCVPISNHLYFYWYRQILGQKVEFLVSFYNNEISEKSEIFDDQFSVERPDGSNFTLKIRSTKLEDSAMYFCASSDMGQGNTGELFFGEGSRLTVL.

The chain has TRBV7-9 and TRBJ1-2, with 10 nucleotides matching TRBD1. Trimming took 6 bases from V and 2 from J; bases not matched to a gene: 6. This CDR3 spans 15 amino acids. Germline values: CDR1 SEHNR, CDR2 FQNEAQ (reference sequence). The DNA for the CDR3 is TGTGCCAGCAGGTCTGACAGGGGGCGGAACTATGGCTACACCTTC. This codes for CASRSDRGRNYGYTF.

This rearrangement joins TRBV9 to TRBJ1-1; D gene uncertain. The CDR3 runs to 13 residues. V lost 4 bases and J 3 bases, leaving 10 bases between the germline ends. Germline assignment: CDR1 SGDLS and CDR2 YYNGEE. The DNA of the CDR3 is TGTGCCAGCAGCTCCGGGTCCTACACTGAAGCTTTCTTT. Its translation is CASSSGSYTEAFF.

This clone was found once. The chain carries TRBV2 and TRBJ1-3; TRBD1 might be the D (6 bases). The CDR3 totals 16 residues. From germline, CDR1 is SNHLY and CDR2 FYNNEI. V was clipped by 7 bases and J by 0 bases, with 16 bases between them. The CDR3 DNA reads as TGTGCCAGCACAAAGGACAGCCCCAGCTCTGGAAACACCATATATTTT. Its protein product is CASTKDSPSSGNTIYF. The variable domain in full, completed from reference TRBV2 and TRBJ1-3, reads EPEVTQTPSHQVTQMGQEVILRCVPISNHLYFYWYRQILGQKVEFLVSFYNNEISEKSEIFDDQFSVERPDGSNFTLKIRSTKLEDSAMYFCASTKDSPSSGNTIYFGEGSWLTVV.

The sample holds a few counts of this clone. This chain uses TRBV28 with TRBJ2-3; no clear D gene. From germline, CDR1 is MDHEN and CDR2 SYDVKM. CDR3 length: 15 amino acids. V was pared by 7 bases and J by 1 base, with 15 bases between. CDR3 nucleotide sequence: TGTGCCAGCACCACGGTGGGTTTGCGCACAGATACGCAGTATTTT. This codes for CASTTVGLRTDTQYF.

V is TRBV11-2 and J is TRBJ1-3; the D is unclear. The CDR3 loop spans 14 amino acids. The V end lost 5 bases, the J end lost 0 bases, and 8 bases lay between the germline ends. The germline gives CDR1 SGHAT, CDR2 FQNNGV. CDR3 DNA sequence: TGTGCCAGCAGCCTTCACTCCTCTGGAAACACCATATATTTT. It encodes CASSLHSSGNTIYF.

This clone showed up just once. The chain carries TRBV11-3 and TRBJ2-5; 10 bases map to TRBD2. This CDR3 has 16 residues. V gave up 1 base and J gave up 0 bases; unmatched junction bases: 2. Germline CDR1 SGHNT, CDR2 YENEEA. The CDR3 coding sequence is TGTGCCAGCAGCTTAGGACTAGCGGGCAACCAAGAGACCCAGTACTTC. This translates into CASSLGLAGNQETQYF.

The genes are TRBV27 and TRBJ2-1, with 7 bases lining up with TRBD2. The CDR3 length is 11 residues. In germline, CDR1 is MNHEY, CDR2 SMNVEV (reference sequence). The V and J ends lost 10 bases and 6 bases, in that order; junction bases with no gene match: 3. The CDR3 reads CATSGGNEQFF. The CDR3 region has the DNA TGTGCCACGTCGGGGGGCAATGAGCAGTTCTTC.

With regard to this clone: Other DNA sequences in this sample translate to the same CDR3. V usage is TRBV2 and J usage is TRBJ1-5; no clear D gene. V was cut by 3 bases and J by 3 bases, with 3 bases left in between. This CDR3 has 12 amino acids. The germline gives CDR1 SNHLY, CDR2 FYNNEI. CDR3 nucleotide sequence: TGTGCCAGCAGTGAGCCCAATCAGCCCCAGCATTTT. Protein product: CASSEPNQPQHF.

The genes are TRBV29-1 and TRBJ1-5; D is undetermined. Germline values: CDR1 SQVTM, CDR2 ANQGSEA. The CDR3 sequence is 14 residues long. The germline V and J ends were trimmed by 4 bases and 4 bases, with 14 bases remaining between them. The DNA of the CDR3 is TGCAGCGTTGTTGTGGATTCAGGAAATCAGCCCCAGCATTTT. Its translation is CSVVVDSGNQPQHF.

The chain joins TRBV19 to TRBJ1-2; 8 positions agree with TRBD1. This CDR3 has 14 amino acids. CDR1 and CDR2 (germline): LNHDA, SQIVND (reference sequence). Germline trimming cut 4 bases from V and 5 bases from J; bases unmatched to any gene: 6. The CDR3 DNA reads TGTGCCAGTAGTACCTCCTGGACAGGGTATGGCTACACCTTC. Encoded protein: CASSTSWTGYGYTF. Full variable domain (missing parts from reference TRBV19 and TRBJ1-2): DGGITQSPKYLFRKEGQNVTLSCEQNLNHDAMYWYRQDPGQGLRLIYYSQIVNDFQKGDIAEGYSVSREKKESFPLTVTSAQKNPTAFYLCASSTSWTGYGYTFGSGTRLTVV.

This chain links TRBV6-6 with TRBJ1-1; D not resolved. CDR3 size: 16 residues. The V end lost 0 bases, the J end lost 0 bases, and 11 bases lay between the germline ends. In germline, CDR1 is MNHNY, CDR2 SVGAGI (reference sequence). CDR3 DNA: TGTGCCAGCAGTTACTCGACCGGACTCCTGAACACTGAAGCTTTCTTT. Its translation: CASSYSTGLLNTEAFF.

The chain carries TRBV6-5 and TRBJ1-4; TRBD1 matches at 9 bases. J was trimmed by 7 bases and V by 6 bases; bases with no gene match: 6. Per germline, CDR1 MNHEY and CDR2 SVGAGI. The CDR3 extends over 14 amino acids. The CDR3 coding sequence is TGTGCCAGCAGGATCGGGACAGGGCGTGAAAAACTGTTTTTT. Translation: CASRIGTGREKLFF.

The V gene is TRBV2, the J gene TRBJ2-3; TRBD2 matches at 10 bases. V dropped 1 base and J dropped 4; count of bases not matched to a gene: 14. Per the germline V gene, CDR1 is SNHLY and CDR2 is FYNNEI. The CDR3 totals 19 residues. The CDR3 loop reads CASSEETRVSGGAADTQYF. The CDR3 DNA is TGTGCCAGCAGTGAAGAAACACGGGTCAGCGGGGGGGCCGCAGATACGCAGTATTTT.

The chain joins TRBV29-1 to TRBJ1-5, with TRBD1 as a possible D gene (6 bases). CDR3 length: 14 amino acids. Trimming took 5 bases from V and 4 from J, leaving 15 bases between them. The germline V gene has CDR1 SQVTM and CDR2 ANQGSEA. CDR3 sequence (DNA): TGCAGCGTTTCACAGGGAGGGAAAAATCAGCCCCAGCATTTT. Its protein is CSVSQGGKNQPQHF.

For the CDR3, the DNA is TGTGCCAGCAGCTTAGCCCACGAGCAGTACTTC. Protein: CASSLAHEQYF. V and J are TRBV7-2 and TRBJ2-7, with no clear D. The CDR3 covers 11 residues. Per the germline V gene, CDR1 is SGHTA and CDR2 is FQGNSA. Deletions cut 0 bases from V and 5 bases from J, with 2 bases between.

This clone was counted only a few times. This chain uses TRBV18 with TRBJ1-6, with 7 bases lining up with TRBD1. Trimming cost V 6 bases and J 10 bases; bases outside gene matches: 9. The CDR3 is 14 amino acids. Germline V CDR1 and CDR2: KGHSH, LQKENI. The CDR3 DNA sequence: TGTGCCAGCTCTTCGGGACAGTTCGGATCACCCCTCCACTTT. Protein: CASSSGQFGSPLHF.